This TCR beta chain was identified in a study of CD8 T cells in ankylosing spondylitis. Germline V gene sequence: CDR1 DFQATT, CDR2 SNEGSKA (reference sequence). Trimming took off 1 base at V and 2 bases at J, with 9 bases between the two ends. The CDR3 consists of 14 residues. Many counts were recorded for this clonotype. Its antigen is undetermined. Notes on the study in general: The disease-linked clones had a CD8+ phenotype and low blood frequencies. Enrichment of disease-linked clones was reportedly significant in matched ankylosing spondylitis synovial fluid.

Each CDR3 protein gets one entry after TCRdb re-called the 5' RACE reads with MiXCR. In the table there are 300,000 to 350,000 distinct CDR3 sequences, around a tenth of which are singletons. V usage is TRBV20-1 and J usage is TRBJ1-5; no clear D. The source material was blood, either unsorted or a sorted T cell fraction (not recorded which). The sequence was collected from a female donor with ankylosing spondylitis or in good health (not recorded which). CDR3 DNA sequence: TGCAGTGCTAGAGGTGGACGGCGCAATCAGCCCCAGCATTTT. Its protein product is CSARGGRRNQPQHF.